Listed below are T cell receptor beta chains from one sample, sequenced in a study of a mutant IDH1 vaccine in newly diagnosed glioma. For these receptors, no antigen is known. Profiling relied on immunoSEQ multiplex PCR, and the TCRdb table lists in-frame clones only, not all of them. Of about 51,000 clones listed, roughly 78% are singletons. Source: PBMCs, taken from a glioma patient whose treatment included an IDH1 peptide vaccine. These receptors came from a woman in her thirties or forties with glioma. Both conserved end residues are part of each CDR3. The D gene is left open where the match is weak. For some rows the clone size is stated as once, few or many, or as a class when expanded; others skip it.

j_call	d_call	clone_size	v_call	cdr3_nt	cdr3_aa
TRBJ1-6	.	once	TRBV4-1	TGCGCCAGCAGCCTCCGGAGCGGGGATCAGCGTAATTCACCCCTCCACTTT	CASSLRSGDQRNSPLHF
TRBJ1-1	TRBD1	.	TRBV7-9	TGTGCCAGCAGCCCGGGACAGAGGGGCACTGAAGCTTTCTTT	CASSPGQRGTEAFF
TRBJ2-2	.	.	TRBV2	TGTGCCAGCAGCAGGGTGAGGGCCGGGGAGCTGTTTTTT	CASSRVRAGELFF
TRBJ1-2	.	.	TRBV2	TGTGCCAGCAGTGAGTCGGCAAACTATGGCTACACCTTC	CASSESANYGYTF
TRBJ1-5	.	once	TRBV4-1	TGCGCCAGCAGCTCCAAGTCCTCTAGGGGACTGGGCAATCAGCCCCAGCATTTT	CASSSKSSRGLGNQPQHF
TRBJ1-2	.	.	TRBV7-9	TGTGCCAGCAGCTTAGATGGCAGGGGTGGCTACACCTTC	CASSLDGRGGYTF
TRBJ1-6	.	.	TRBV19	TGTGCCAGTAGTATCTCGGGACTGAATAATTCACCCCTCCACTTT	CASSISGLNNSPLHF
TRBJ2-1	.	.	TRBV11-3	TGTGCCAGCAGCTTAGGTGCCGGGGGCGGGTTTGAGCAGTTCTTC	CASSLGAGGGFEQFF
TRBJ2-4	TRBD2	.	TRBV9	TGTGCCAGCAGCGTAACCAGCGGGGGCCCTACTACAAACATTCAGTACTTC	CASSVTSGGPTTNIQYF
TRBJ2-2	TRBD1	.	TRBV5-6	TGTGCCAGCAGCTTGGCCCCCGGGACAGGGTCACGGGAGCTGTTTTTT	CASSLAPGTGSRELFF
TRBJ1-4	.	.	TRBV5-4	TGTGCCAGCAGCCCCGCAGGGAGGGATGAAAAACTGTTTTTT	CASSPAGRDEKLFF
TRBJ2-5	TRBD1	.	TRBV6-5	TGTGCCAGCAGTTACGACAGGGGGCAGACCCAGTACTTC	CASSYDRGQTQYF
TRBJ1-1	.	few	TRBV30	TGTGCCTGGAGTGCGGACCTGAACACTGAAGCTTTCTTT	CAWSADLNTEAFF
TRBJ1-5	.	.	TRBV4-3	TGCGCCAGCAGCCAAGATTTGGCGGGATTTCATCAGCCCCAGCATTTT	CASSQDLAGFHQPQHF
TRBJ1-1	TRBD1	few	TRBV7-2	TGTGCCAGCAGCGTCCGAGGGGGCGGGAGCACTGAAGCTTTCTTT	CASSVRGGGSTEAFF
TRBJ1-2	.	.	TRBV6-1	TGTGCCAGCAGTGCCCGGGAGGGCAGGGCCTATGGCTACACCTTC	CASSAREGRAYGYTF
TRBJ2-5	TRBD2	.	TRBV7-6	TGTGCCAGCAGCCCGACCGGGACTAGACAAGAGACCCAGTACTTC	CASSPTGTRQETQYF
TRBJ2-1	.	.	TRBV7-9	TGTGCCAGCAGCTTGCGGCGAAATGAGCAGTTCTTC	CASSLRRNEQFF
TRBJ1-5	.	.	TRBV6-1	TGTGCCAGCAGTGAACAGGGGCCCCATCAGCCCCAGCATTTT	CASSEQGPHQPQHF
TRBJ2-1	TRBD2	once	TRBV30	TGTGCCTGGACAGGACTAGCGGGGGGGCTATGGGAGCAGTTCTTC	CAWTGLAGGLWEQFF
TRBJ2-7	.	.	TRBV18	TGTGCCAGCTCACCAGGTACAGGCCTCTCCTACGAGCAGTACTTC	CASSPGTGLSYEQYF
TRBJ2-7	.	.	TRBV7-7	TGTGCTAGCAGCACCCACCAGGGCCCCGTTTACGAGCAGTACTTC	CASSTHQGPVYEQYF
TRBJ1-4	TRBD1	.	TRBV5-4	TGTGCCAGCAGACGGGACAGGGGGGACGAAAAACTGTTTTTT	CASRRDRGDEKLFF
TRBJ2-1	.	.	TRBV29-1	TGCAGCGTTGAAGATCCCGGGGAAGGCTCCTACAATGAGCAGTTCTTC	CSVEDPGEGSYNEQFF
TRBJ2-4	.	.	TRBV12-5	TGTGCTAGTGGTTTGTATGTGGGACCTAAAAACATTCAGTACTTC	CASGLYVGPKNIQYF
TRBJ2-5	.	.	TRBV25-1	TGTGCCAGCAGTCGCACCGGAACAAGGGCCCTAGACTTC	CASSRTGTRALDF
TRBJ1-1	TRBD1	.	TRBV11-2	TGTGCCAGCAGCTTAGACCAGGGGGCCAGGACTGAAGCTTTCTTT	CASSLDQGARTEAFF
TRBJ1-1	TRBD1	few	TRBV29-1	TGCAGCGTTTTGGGGACAGGGGGAGTGTACACTGAAGCTTTCTTT	CSVLGTGGVYTEAFF
TRBJ2-3	.	.	TRBV11-3	TGTGCCAGCAGCTCAGGGGCGGGTGCAGATACGCAGTATTTT	CASSSGAGADTQYF
TRBJ2-1	.	.	TRBV5-8	TGTGCCAGCAGCTTGAAGGGGATGGGCAATGAGCAGTTCTTC	CASSLKGMGNEQFF
TRBJ1-4	.	.	TRBV7-9	TGTGCCAGCAGCAGGGGGGTTACTAATGAAAAACTGTTTTTT	CASSRGVTNEKLFF
TRBJ1-1	.	few	TRBV5-1	TGCGCCAGCAGCTTGGCCTTGGACGCCGGCACTGAAGCTTTCTTT	CASSLALDAGTEAFF
TRBJ2-7	.	.	TRBV2	TGTGCCTATGGACCGGAGTCCTACGAGCAGTACTTC	CAYGPESYEQYF
TRBJ2-2	TRBD1	.	TRBV2	TGTGCCAGCAGTCGGGACAGGGGAACCGGGGAGCTGTTTTTT	CASSRDRGTGELFF
TRBJ2-7	TRBD1	.	TRBV5-1	TGCGCCAGCAGCCCGACAGGGAAGAACGAGCAGTACTTC	CASSPTGKNEQYF
TRBJ1-2	TRBD1	.	TRBV10-3	TGTGCCATCAGTGCTGGGACAGGTCACTATGGCTACACCTTC	CAISAGTGHYGYTF
TRBJ2-3	.	once	TRBV6-5	TGTGCCAGCAGACGCGGGGGCCGCACAGATACGCAGTATTTT	CASRRGGRTDTQYF
TRBJ1-1	.	.	TRBV10-3	TGTGCCATCACTCTCCCCGGGAGGAACACTGAAGCTTTCTTT	CAITLPGRNTEAFF
TRBJ1-2	TRBD1	.	TRBV6-5	TGTGCCAGCAGCACAGGGGGAGGCTACACCTTC	CASSTGGGYTF
TRBJ1-4	TRBD1	.	TRBV19	TGTGCCAGTAGTATAGAGTTGGGGACAGTGGATGAAAAACTGTTTTTT	CASSIELGTVDEKLFF
TRBJ1-5	.	.	TRBV18	TGTGCCAGCTCACAGGGCAGCAATCAGCCCCAGCATTTT	CASSQGSNQPQHF
TRBJ1-5	TRBD1	.	TRBV5-4	TGTGCCAGCAGCGCGTCCGGGACAGGGGGAGGCAATCAGCCCCAGCATTTT	CASSASGTGGGNQPQHF
TRBJ1-2	.	.	TRBV4-1	TGCGCCAGCAGCCCGTGGGCAGAGGTTGACTATGGCTACACCTTC	CASSPWAEVDYGYTF
TRBJ1-1	.	.	TRBV5-1	TGCGCCAGCAGCTACCGGACCTCGAACACTGAAGCTTTCTTT	CASSYRTSNTEAFF
TRBJ2-1	TRBD1	.	TRBV15	TGTGCCACCAGCGCGGACAGGGGGCTGGGTAATGAGCAGTTCTTC	CATSADRGLGNEQFF
TRBJ1-4	.	.	TRBV12-2	TGTGCAAGTCGCCTCGACAAGGAACTAAATGAAAAACTGTTTTTT	CASRLDKELNEKLFF
TRBJ1-1	.	.	TRBV14	TGTGCCAGCAGCCAAGCGCCCGGACAGCCGAACACTGAAGCTTTCTTT	CASSQAPGQPNTEAFF
TRBJ1-2	.	.	TRBV30	TGTGCTCGGGGGATTAGGGGCTACACCTTC	CARGIRGYTF
TRBJ2-7	.	.	TRBV9	TGTGCCAGCAGCTCTTTGGAGGGGGGACAGCTTTACTTC	CASSSLEGGQLYF
TRBJ2-5	.	.	TRBV5-1	TGCGCCAGCAGCTTGGACGTTTACCAAGAGACCCAGTACTTC	CASSLDVYQETQYF
TRBJ2-3	.	.	TRBV18	TGTGCCAGCTCACCGCGGATGACAGATACGCAGTATTTT	CASSPRMTDTQYF
TRBJ2-5	.	.	TRBV5-1	TGCGCCAGCAGCTTGGGGGGCTTTGAAGAGACCCAGTACTTC	CASSLGGFEETQYF